A selection of T cell receptor beta chains follows, all from one sample in a study of blood T cell repertoires in COVID-19. Sequencing was performed with immunoSEQ multiplex PCR; in TCRdb, only in-frame clones are kept and a portion is missing. The repertoire holds over 130,000 clones, with 75% to 90% as singletons. The sequenced material came from peripheral blood. The origin of the receptors is a man aged 60-69 years with active or convalescent COVID-19. CDR3s include the opening cysteine and the closing phenylalanine or tryptophan. Each record gives: clone size, V gene, D gene, J gene, CDR3 protein, CDR3 DNA. A D gene is named only where the DNA matches it firmly. Rows give clone size only sometimes, using once, few, many, or a class for an expanded clone.

clone_size: -; v_call: TRBV2; d_call: -; j_call: TRBJ2-7; cdr3_aa: CASSEQGSSYEQYF; cdr3_nt: TGTGCCAGCAGTGAGCAGGGCAGCTCCTACGAGCAGTACTTC
clone_size: once; v_call: TRBV2; d_call: -; j_call: TRBJ2-3; cdr3_aa: CASSPRESTDTQYF; cdr3_nt: TGTGCCAGCAGCCCCAGGGAAAGCACAGATACGCAGTATTTT
clone_size: -; v_call: TRBV6-6; d_call: TRBD2; j_call: TRBJ2-2; cdr3_aa: CASSTGTSGSAGELFF; cdr3_nt: TGTGCCAGCAGTACCGGGACTAGCGGGAGCGCCGGGGAGCTGTTTTTT
clone_size: -; v_call: TRBV18; d_call: TRBD1; j_call: TRBJ1-4; cdr3_aa: CASRDRGPANEKLFF; cdr3_nt: TGTGCCAGCCGGGACAGGGGGCCGGCTAATGAAAAACTGTTTTTT
clone_size: once; v_call: TRBV27; d_call: -; j_call: TRBJ1-2; cdr3_aa: CASSTAQGYGYTF; cdr3_nt: TGTGCCAGCAGTACAGCTCAAGGCTATGGCTACACCTTC
clone_size: -; v_call: TRBV3-1/TRBV3-2; d_call: -; j_call: TRBJ2-4; cdr3_aa: CASSQDGEAKNIQYF; cdr3_nt: TGTGCCAGCAGCCAAGATGGGGAGGCCAAAAACATTCAGTACTTC
clone_size: -; v_call: TRBV6-5; d_call: -; j_call: TRBJ2-1; cdr3_aa: CASSYDRSSYNEQFF; cdr3_nt: TGTGCCAGCAGTTACGACAGGAGCTCCTACAATGAGCAGTTCTTC
clone_size: -; v_call: TRBV18; d_call: -; j_call: TRBJ2-5; cdr3_aa: CASSLSGKKETQYF; cdr3_nt: TGTGCCAGCTCACTCTCAGGGAAGAAAGAAACCCAGTACTTC
clone_size: -; v_call: TRBV19; d_call: -; j_call: TRBJ2-7; cdr3_aa: CASSRDLTGYEQYF; cdr3_nt: TGTGCCAGTAGTCGGGATCTTACGGGTTACGAGCAGTACTTC
clone_size: -; v_call: TRBV6-5; d_call: TRBD1; j_call: TRBJ1-1; cdr3_aa: CASSYEGALGTEAFF; cdr3_nt: TGTGCCAGCAGTTACGAGGGGGCTCTGGGAACTGAAGCTTTCTTT
clone_size: -; v_call: TRBV7-9; d_call: -; j_call: TRBJ1-4; cdr3_aa: CASSLGPGLQGGEKLFF; cdr3_nt: TGTGCCAGCAGCTTAGGACCGGGACTCCAGGGTGGTGAAAAACTGTTTTTT
clone_size: -; v_call: TRBV4-1; d_call: -; j_call: TRBJ1-1; cdr3_aa: CASSFRTGGTEAFF; cdr3_nt: TGCGCCAGCAGTTTCCGGACGGGGGGCACTGAAGCTTTCTTT
clone_size: few; v_call: TRBV6-5; d_call: TRBD1; j_call: TRBJ1-6; cdr3_aa: CASSRTDRGALHF; cdr3_nt: TGTGCCAGCAGTAGAACTGACAGGGGAGCCCTCCACTTT
clone_size: -; v_call: TRBV28; d_call: -; j_call: TRBJ2-6; cdr3_aa: CASSLSGSGANVLTF; cdr3_nt: TGTGCCAGCAGTTTATCGGGGTCTGGGGCCAACGTCCTGACTTTC
clone_size: few; v_call: TRBV19; d_call: TRBD1; j_call: TRBJ2-7; cdr3_aa: CASSLLGTGGDEQYF; cdr3_nt: TGTGCCAGTAGTTTGCTCGGGACAGGGGGCGACGAGCAGTACTTC
clone_size: -; v_call: TRBV5-6; d_call: -; j_call: TRBJ2-1; cdr3_aa: CASRPSGTFSYNEQFF; cdr3_nt: TGTGCCAGCAGGCCTTCCGGGACTTTCTCCTACAATGAGCAGTTCTTC
clone_size: once; v_call: TRBV14; d_call: TRBD2; j_call: TRBJ2-7; cdr3_aa: CASSQSGAGRQQYF; cdr3_nt: TGTGCCAGCAGCCAATCTGGGGCCGGGAGGCAGCAGTACTTC
clone_size: -; v_call: TRBV4-1; d_call: TRBD2; j_call: TRBJ2-3; cdr3_aa: CASSQEARGLASDTQYF; cdr3_nt: TGCGCCAGCAGCCAAGAAGCACGGGGACTAGCCTCAGATACGCAGTATTTT
clone_size: -; v_call: TRBV6-1; d_call: -; j_call: TRBJ2-3; cdr3_aa: CASSEAQGGDTQYF; cdr3_nt: TGTGCCAGCAGTGAAGCCCAGGGGGGAGATACGCAGTATTTT
clone_size: -; v_call: TRBV7-2; d_call: TRBD1; j_call: TRBJ1-2; cdr3_aa: CASRGQGIGNYGYTF; cdr3_nt: TGTGCCAGCAGGGGACAGGGGATCGGAAACTATGGCTACACCTTC
clone_size: -; v_call: TRBV9; d_call: -; j_call: TRBJ2-1; cdr3_aa: CASSVEGGWTPNEQFF; cdr3_nt: TGTGCCAGCAGCGTAGAGGGGGGGTGGACACCCAATGAGCAGTTCTTC
clone_size: few; v_call: TRBV30; d_call: TRBD1; j_call: TRBJ1-4; cdr3_aa: CACTGGEKLFF; cdr3_nt: TGTGCCTGTACAGGGGGCGAAAAACTGTTTTTT